A single T cell receptor (beta chain) is shown here with its context. The CDR3 sequence is 13 residues long. The germline V gene encodes CDR1 SGHTA and CDR2 FQGNSA. Trimming took off 0 bases at V and 3 bases at J, with 6 bases between the two ends. The sample originates from a study of T cell changes during pregnancy in multiple sclerosis. Generated by immunoSEQ multiplex PCR, the TCRdb table keeps only in-frame clones and is missing some. The sample lists 90,000 or so clones, more than 85% occurring once. Sequenced material: peripheral blood, taken in the first trimester of pregnancy. The clonotype originates from a female donor in good health, enrolled as a control in a pregnancy study. This chain connects TRBV7-2 to TRBJ2-7; D possibly corresponds to TRBD1 (6 bases). The CDR3 DNA is TGTGCCAGCAGCTTAGCAGGGGGCTACGAGCAGTACTTC. This encodes CASSLAGGYEQYF.